In its sample, the clone carrying this T cell receptor (beta chain) was seen a few times. What it binds is not known. These data originate in a study of identical twins. Overall study results and limits: Excess sharing between twins was weaker in beta out-of-frame sequences.

TCRdb fed the 5' RACE reads into MiXCR, producing one record per CDR3 protein. Of hundreds of thousands of distinct CDR3 sequences detected, more than 9% appear once; the ten largest clones hold 1.5% to 2%. This CDR3 has 15 residues. CDR1 and CDR2 (germline): SQVTM, ANQGSEA. V was pared by 2 bases and J by 3 bases, with 7 bases of the junction left unmatched. Another study also made use of these data, one on yellow fever vaccine responses in identical twins.

The V and J genes are TRBV29-1 and TRBJ2-3; 8 positions match TRBD2. The source of this sequence is a woman between 18 and 30 years old in good health. Sequenced sample: PBMCs. The DNA of the CDR3 is TGCAGCGTTGAACTCCAGCGGGGGTTGACAGATACGCAGTATTTT. It encodes CSVELQRGLTDTQYF.